Below, 8 T cell receptor beta chains from the same sample are listed, as sequenced in a study of blood T cell repertoires in COVID-19. Libraries were prepared by immunoSEQ multiplex PCR; TCRdb keeps only in-frame clonotypes and omits some of them. Of 45,000 to 55,000 clones listed, roughly 80% are singletons. The sequenced sample was peripheral blood. The receptor set was obtained from a man over 45 with active COVID-19.

The chain combines TRBV28 with TRBJ2-7, with a weak D call TRBD1 (5 bases). The CDR3 spans 14 residues. CDR1 MDHEN and CDR2 SYDVKM come from the germline V gene. V lost 6 bases to trimming and J lost 0 bases, with 12 bases between them. Here the CDR3 DNA reads TGTGCCAGCAGGGGGCTCGGGTTCTCCTACGAGCAGTACTTC. This codes for CASRGLGFSYEQYF. Full variable domain (rest looked up from reference TRBV28 and TRBJ2-7): DVKVTQSSRYLVKRTGEKVFLECVQDMDHENMFWYRQDPGLGLRLIYFSYDVKMKEKGDIPEGYSVSREKKERFSLILESASTNQTSMYLCASRGLGFSYEQYFGPGTRLTVT.

The V gene is TRBV19, the J gene TRBJ1-2; possibly TRBD1 for D (6 bases). This CDR3 is built from 14 residues. Trimming removed 7 bases at V and 2 bases at J, with 14 bases between. Germline CDR1 LNHDA, CDR2 SQIVND (reference sequence). The CDR3: CASIPGQQNYGYTF. For the CDR3, the DNA is TGTGCCAGTATTCCGGGACAACAAAACTATGGCTACACCTTC.

The rearrangement joins TRBV28 to TRBJ1-3, with 9 bases identical to TRBD1. Looked up from germline, CDR1 is MDHEN and CDR2 is SYDVKM. V was clipped by 3 bases and J by 0 bases; unmatched bases: 15. The CDR3 totals 20 residues. The CDR3 region is CASSFPGQGDQFSSGNTIYF. CDR3 sequence (DNA): TGTGCCAGCAGTTTTCCGGGACAGGGAGACCAATTTAGCTCTGGAAACACCATATATTTT.

J is TRBJ2-7 and V is TRBV27; TRBD2 aligns across 7 bases. Germline trimming cut 2 bases from V and 3 bases from J; bases unmatched to any gene: 1. Germline CDR1 MNHEY, CDR2 SMNVEV (reference sequence). This CDR3 comprises 13 residues. The CDR3 is CASSLRTSYEQYF. The CDR3 nucleotides read TGTGCCAGCAGTTTACGGACTAGCTACGAGCAGTACTTC.

This clone showed up just a few times. The rearrangement uses TRBV4-1 and TRBJ1-2; unclear D gene. Germline lookup yields CDR1 MGHRA and CDR2 YSYEKL. Trimming removed 0 bases at V and 8 bases at J, with 13 bases between. CDR3 length equals 14 residues. The CDR3, as DNA: TGCGCCAGCAGCCAAGATCGGTTGGCCAGGGGCTACACCTTC. This codes for CASSQDRLARGYTF.

V usage is TRBV2 and J usage is TRBJ1-6; the D gene is possibly TRBD1 (6 bases). V lost 8 bases and J lost 6, with 8 bases in between. This CDR3 has 12 amino acids. Looked up from germline, CDR1 is SNHLY and CDR2 is FYNNEI. CDR3 nucleotides: TGTGCCAGCCGGGACACTAATTCACCCCTCCACTTT. It codes for CASRDTNSPLHF.

This chain joins TRBV7-2 and TRBJ2-3, with 8 nucleotides matching TRBD2. Germline V gene lookup returns CDR1 SGHTA and CDR2 FQGNSA. There are 14 residues in the CDR3. V lost 5 bases and J lost 3; bases outside the gene matches: 4. In nucleotides, the CDR3 is TGTGCCAGCAGCCCTGGACTAGCTACAGATACGCAGTATTTT. This codes for CASSPGLATDTQYF. Variable domain in full (rest from reference TRBV7-2 and TRBJ2-3): GAGVSQSPSNKVTEKGKDVELRCDPISGHTALYWYRQSLGQGLEFLIYFQGNSAPDKSGLPSDRFSAERTGGSVSTLTIQRTQQEDSAVYLCASSPGLATDTQYFGPGTRLTVL.

The rearrangement uses TRBV28 and TRBJ1-5, with 9 bases that match TRBD1. Germline CDR1 reads MDHEN; CDR2 reads SYDVKM. The CDR3 loop spans 15 amino acids. The trim removed 3 bases at V and 7 bases at J, leaving 7 bases unmatched. CDR3 in DNA: TGTGCCAGCAGTTTGGGACAGGGAAGGTACCAGCCCCAGCATTTT. This codes for CASSLGQGRYQPQHF.